The next 16 T cell receptor beta chains were all read from a single sample in a study of CD8 T cells in ankylosing spondylitis (dated by TCRdb to about 2017). Receptor amplification or capture employed 5' RACE. Reads for this sample came from an Illumina HiSeq 2500. TCRdb reworked the public reads: Q25 trimming with fastp, MiXCR clone assembly, productive beta chains retained. Rows with one shared CDR3 protein collapse into an entry with the most common genes and DNA. In this sample the table shows about 200,000 distinct CDR3 sequences, 20% to 30% of which occur a single time. Around 6.3% of the sample lies in the top ten. Sequenced input: blood, either unsorted or a sorted T cell fraction (not recorded which). These receptors all come from a male donor with ankylosing spondylitis or in good health (not recorded which).

V is TRBV7-2 and J is TRBJ2-3, with a weak D call TRBD2 (5 bases). The CDR3 contains 16 residues. Germline V gene lookup returns CDR1 SGHTA and CDR2 FQGNSA. Deletions cut 3 bases from V and 0 bases from J, with 13 bases between. CDR3 residues: CASSFGEITSTDTQYF. The CDR3 coding sequence is TGTGCCAGCAGCTTCGGGGAAATCACTAGCACAGATACGCAGTATTTT.

This clonotype has ten or more counts. This chain joins TRBV5-1 and TRBJ2-7, with D perhaps matching TRBD2 (6 bases). The germline V gene has CDR1 SGHRS and CDR2 YFSETQ. This CDR3 is 15 amino acids long. The V end was cut by 4 bases, the J end by 1 base, with 15 bases between. This CDR3 is CASSLQGGGSYEQYF. CDR3 nucleotide sequence: TGCGCCAGCAGCCTTCAGGGAGGAGGGTCCTACGAGCAGTACTTC.

In this sample, this clonotype turned up many times. The chain carries TRBV5-1 and TRBJ1-3; tentatively, D is TRBD1 (6 bases). There are 16 residues in the CDR3. The V and J ends lost 1 base and 2 bases respectively, with 13 bases between them. CDR1 and CDR2 (germline): SGHRS, YFSETQ. CDR3 coding DNA: TGCGCCAGCAGCTTGATCCCAGGGGATACTGGAAACACCATATATTTT. It is translated as CASSLIPGDTGNTIYF.

The chain has TRBV20-1 and TRBJ2-7; 9 nucleotides align to TRBD1. The germline gives CDR1 DFQATT, CDR2 SNEGSKA (reference sequence). CDR3 length: 13 residues. Trimming cost V 3 bases and J 0 bases; bases outside gene matches: 0. The CDR3 region is CSARGQGSYEQYF. The CDR3 nucleotides are TGCAGTGCTAGGGGACAGGGCTCCTACGAGCAGTACTTC.

Remarks on this clonotype: A much more abundant neighbour one base away suggests this may be a read error. The gene calls are TRBV2 and TRBJ2-2, with a tentative D call TRBD1 (6 bases). The CDR3 sequence is 14 residues long. Germline CDR1 is SNHLY and CDR2 is FYNNEI. CDR3 protein: CASSGGHATGVLFF. Written as DNA, the CDR3 is TGTGCCAGCAGTGGGGGACACGCCACCGGGGTGCTGTTTTTT.

V is TRBV12-3 or TRBV12-4 and J is TRBJ1-1; no definite D call. The CDR3 consists of 14 residues. V was trimmed by 3 bases and J by 0 bases, leaving 8 bases between them. This chain's CDR3 is CASSFAGLNTEAFF. CDR3 DNA sequence: TGTGCCAGCAGTTTTGCAGGTTTGAACACTGAAGCTTTCTTT.

The chain is built from TRBV21-1 and TRBJ2-5; TRBD1, the table's D call, was not compared with the DNA. TRBV21-1 is deemed a pseudogene. The CDR3 is 17 residues long. For the CDR3, the DNA is TGTGCCAGCAGCAACCACTTCCGGGACAGGGGGCGAGAGACCCAGTACTTC. Its protein product is CASSNHFRDRGRETQYF.

This clonotype was recorded a few times. The CDR3 region has the DNA TGCAGCGTTGCCGGGACACCCTCCTCCTACGAGCAGTACTTC. Amino acid sequence: CSVAGTPSSYEQYF. The chain combines TRBV29-1 with TRBJ2-7, with a tentative D call TRBD1 (6 bases). The length of the CDR3 is 14 residues. The V gene's germline CDR1 is SQVTM and CDR2 ANQGSEA. V gave up 4 bases and J gave up 0 bases, with 13 bases separating them.

This clonotype showed up many times. The chain joins TRBV6-5 to TRBJ2-1, with D possibly being TRBD2 (5 bases). The V gene lost 4 bases and the J gene lost 10 bases, with 20 bases spanning the gap. Germline V gene data show CDR1 as MNHEY and CDR2 as SVGAGI. CDR3 length: 15 residues. CDR3 region: CASSSDGKGFKEQFF. The CDR3 DNA reads as TGTGCCAGCAGTTCTGACGGGAAGGGCTTTAAGGAGCAGTTCTTC.

J is TRBJ2-7 and V is TRBV4-2; no reliable D call. Deletions cut 0 bases from V and 2 bases from J, with 11 bases between. This CDR3 is built from 15 residues. Germline assignment: CDR1 LGHNA and CDR2 YNFKEQ. The CDR3 nucleotides are TGTGCCAGCAGCCAAGAGTTGGACGGCCCCTACGAGCAGTACTTC. This encodes CASSQELDGPYEQYF.

This chain connects TRBV7-9 to TRBJ1-5; D perhaps matches TRBD1 (5 bases). This CDR3 has 14 residues. V lost 2 bases and J 3 bases, leaving 8 bases between the germline ends. Looked up from germline, CDR1 is SEHNR and CDR2 is FQNEAQ (reference sequence). CDR3 in amino acids: CASSLSGNNQPQHF. In DNA, the CDR3 is TGTGCCAGCAGCTTATCAGGGAACAATCAGCCCCAGCATTTT.

The chain couples TRBV29-1 to TRBJ2-2; D could derive from TRBD1 or TRBD2 (5 bases each). V lost 1 base and J lost 1, with 16 bases in between. Germline V gene sequence: CDR1 SQVTM, CDR2 ANQGSEA. This CDR3 comprises 17 residues. CDR3 DNA: TGCAGCGTTGAAGTACCTTCCGGGACGGTGAACACCGGGGAGCTGTTTTTT. Protein product: CSVEVPSGTVNTGELFF.

The V gene is TRBV29-1, the J gene TRBJ1-2, with 8 bases lining up with TRBD1. CDR1 is SQVTM, CDR2 ANQGSEA, per germline. Trimming cost V 5 bases and J 3 bases; bases outside gene matches: 2. The CDR3 extends over 12 amino acids. CDR3 sequence (DNA): TGCAGCGTTATGACAGGGGACTATGGCTACACCTTC. Translation: CSVMTGDYGYTF.

This sequence joins TRBV12-3 or TRBV12-4 and TRBJ2-6; D unresolved. Trimming took 6 bases from V and 0 from J, leaving 9 bases between them. There are 15 residues in the CDR3. The CDR3 protein is CASSAFGSGANVLTF. For the CDR3, the DNA is TGTGCCAGCAGCGCTTTCGGCTCTGGGGCCAACGTCCTGACTTTC.

This sequence joins TRBV29-1 and TRBJ2-3; TRBD1 might be the D (7 bases). The V gene's germline CDR1 is SQVTM and CDR2 ANQGSEA. There are 13 residues in the CDR3. V gave up 7 bases and J gave up 0 bases, with 11 bases separating them. CDR3 sequence: CSGAGQSTDTQYF. In DNA, the CDR3 is TGCAGCGGTGCGGGACAGAGCACAGATACGCAGTATTTT.

V is TRBV5-6 and J is TRBJ2-7; 13 nucleotides match TRBD2. This CDR3 region has 15 residues. The germline V gene encodes CDR1 SGHDT and CDR2 YYEEEE. J was trimmed by 6 bases and V by 3 bases; bases with no gene match: 6. The CDR3 nucleotides read TGTGCCAGCAGCTGGTTGACTAGCGGGAGGACCGAGCAGTACTTC. Its protein product is CASSWLTSGRTEQYF.